This T cell receptor (beta chain) was sequenced for a study of T cell responses to AZD1222 COVID-19 vaccine. A remark on this clone: The antigen remains undetermined.

The table came from immunoSEQ multiplex PCR; TCRdb's copy has only in-frame clones and leaves some out. Of approximately 140,000 clones in the sample, about 93% were seen once. Study-level findings and limits: Spike regions recognized by vaccine-associated CD4 TCRs spanned the protein, led by 160-218 and 743-854. Spike-specific TCR breadth and depth were elevated following two AZD1222 doses. Nearly half of unique spike-specific TCRs reportedly avoided B.1.351 and B.1.1.7 mutated regions. Females made up more of the donors, who were largely white British, and clonal diversity may have come out too low.

V dropped 5 bases and J dropped 3 bases, with 14 bases sitting between them. The CDR3 spans 15 residues. Germline-derived CDR1 and CDR2 are LNHDA and SQIVND (reference sequence). This TCR was recovered from an adult in good health. The rearrangement joins TRBV19 to TRBJ2-1; maybe TRBD2 (6 bases). The specimen comprised peripheral blood, sampled on day 0 of AZD1222 vaccination. As DNA, the CDR3 is TGTGCCAGTAGTGGGCTAGCGCTACACTACAATGAGCAGTTCTTC. Translation gives CASSGLALHYNEQFF.